Listed below are T cell receptor beta chains from one sample, sequenced in a study of blood T cell repertoires in COVID-19. The data were produced by immunoSEQ multiplex PCR, yet TCRdb's version contains in-frame clones alone and is incomplete. The repertoire holds about 180,000 clones, with 70% to 90% as singletons. The specimen was peripheral blood. Receptor source: a human donor with active or convalescent COVID-19. The donor label of this sample is uncertain. Both conserved end residues are part of each CDR3. Fields, in order: clone size, D gene, V gene, J gene, CDR3 DNA, CDR3 protein. A D gene is named only where the DNA matches it firmly. Clone size is stated in some rows and not others, as once, few, many or a class when expanded.

>few|NA|TRBV28|TRBJ1-2
TGTGCCAGCACTATCCTCGGGCAGGGAGGCTATGGCTACACCTTC
CASTILGQGGYGYTF
>NA|NA|TRBV6-5|TRBJ1-6
TGTGCCAGCGTAAATTCACCCCTCCACTTT
CASVNSPLHF
>NA|TRBD1|TRBV19|TRBJ1-4
TGTGCCAGTAGTAGGAACAGGGGTAGGGGAGAAAAACTGTTTTTT
CASSRNRGRGEKLFF
>NA|TRBD1|TRBV10-3|TRBJ1-2
TGTGCCATCAGGGCCGGGACAGGGGGAGGAGGTGGCTACACCTTC
CAIRAGTGGGGGYTF
>NA|NA|TRBV12-3/TRBV12-4|TRBJ1-5
TGTGCCAGCAGTTTAGCTAACGGGGATCAGCATTTT
CASSLANGDQHF
>NA|NA|TRBV14|TRBJ2-3
TGTGCCAGCAGCCAAATCGGGAGCCTCACAGATACGCAGTATTTT
CASSQIGSLTDTQYF
>NA|NA|TRBV10-3|TRBJ2-7
TGTGCCATCAGTGACAACTACGAGCAGTACTTC
CAISDNYEQYF
>NA|TRBD1|TRBV20-1|TRBJ2-1
TGCAGTGCTAGTTTGGGGCGGGCAGGGGGCGCTCACAATGAGCAGTTCTTC
CSASLGRAGGAHNEQFF
>once|TRBD2|TRBV6-5|TRBJ2-1
TGTGCCAGCAGTTGGATACTAGCGGGAGCGTCTGAGCAGTTCTTC
CASSWILAGASEQFF
>NA|TRBD1|TRBV7-9|TRBJ2-7
TGTGCCAGCAGCCAAGGGACAGGGTCCTACGAGCAGTACTTC
CASSQGTGSYEQYF
>NA|TRBD1|TRBV10-3|TRBJ2-2
TGTGCCATCAGTTTGACAGGGTCGAACACCGGGGAGCTGTTTTTT
CAISLTGSNTGELFF
>NA|TRBD1|TRBV6-2/TRBV6-3|TRBJ2-2
TGTGCCAGCAGCCCCGGTGACAGGGGGGCCGGGGAGCTGTTTTTT
CASSPGDRGAGELFF
>NA|TRBD2|TRBV30|TRBJ2-7
TGTGCCTGGAGTGTACCCGGGACGGGGGGCGAGCAGTACTTC
CAWSVPGTGGEQYF
>NA|NA|TRBV18|TRBJ2-1
TGTGCCAGCTCCCCTGGGCATGAGCAGTTCTTC
CASSPGHEQFF
>many|NA|TRBV9|TRBJ1-6
TGTGCCAGCAGCGCTGGATCGGGGGTTAATTCACCCCTCCACTTT
CASSAGSGVNSPLHF
>NA|NA|TRBV6-2/TRBV6-3|TRBJ1-1
TGTGCCAGCAGTTACTCGAGGGGGGGTCTGAACACTGAAGCTTTCTTT
CASSYSRGGLNTEAFF
>NA|TRBD2|TRBV7-7|TRBJ2-3
TGTGCCAGCAGCCCTAGCGGGGGGGGATTTACGCAGTATTTT
CASSPSGGGFTQYF
>few|TRBD1|TRBV18|TRBJ1-5
TGTGCCAGCTCAGCCCGACAGGGGGATCCGCAGGGGCAGCCCCAGCATTTT
CASSARQGDPQGQPQHF
>NA|NA|TRBV18|TRBJ2-1
TGTGCCAGCTCACCAGTGACTAGATCCTACAATGAGCAGTTCTTC
CASSPVTRSYNEQFF
>NA|TRBD1|TRBV5-1|TRBJ1-1
TGCGCCAGCAGTGTGGACAGGGGGCAGACTGAAGCTTTCTTT
CASSVDRGQTEAFF
>once|NA|TRBV19|TRBJ2-1
TGTGCCAGTAGTGCGCAGGGTTACAATGAGCAGTTCTTC
CASSAQGYNEQFF
>NA|NA|TRBV7-9|TRBJ1-2
TGTGCCAGCAGCCACTGGACAGATAACTATGGCTACACCTTC
CASSHWTDNYGYTF
>once|TRBD2|TRBV7-9|TRBJ2-7
TGTGCCAGCAGCTTAGCGGGACTAGCGGGAGTTGGCTACGAGCAGTACTTC
CASSLAGLAGVGYEQYF
>NA|TRBD1|TRBV7-2|TRBJ1-3
TGTGCCAGCAGCTTAGCGACAGGGGCTGGAAACACCATATATTTT
CASSLATGAGNTIYF
>NA|TRBD1|TRBV27|TRBJ1-1
TGTGCCAGCAGTTTTAGTAGGGGGCGAACTGAAGCTTTCTTT
CASSFSRGRTEAFF
>NA|TRBD1|TRBV28|TRBJ1-1
TGTGCCAGCAGATCCACGGACAGGGGAGGTGGCACTGAAGCTTTCTTT
CASRSTDRGGGTEAFF
>NA|TRBD1|TRBV29-1|TRBJ1-1
TGCAGCGTTGGAGGCGGGGGACAGGGCACTGAAGCTTTCTTT
CSVGGGGQGTEAFF
>NA|TRBD1|TRBV7-8|TRBJ1-5
TGTGCCAGCAGCTTAGGATTCCGGGACAGAAATCAGCCCCAGCATTTT
CASSLGFRDRNQPQHF
>many|TRBD2|TRBV27|TRBJ2-7
TGTGCCAGCAGTTTCCTAGCGGGATCCTACGAGCAGTACTTC
CASSFLAGSYEQYF
>NA|NA|TRBV4-1|TRBJ2-7
TGCGCCAGCAGCCAAGAGGGGCCAGGGAGGTACGAGCAGTACTTC
CASSQEGPGRYEQYF
>NA|TRBD1|TRBV4-1|TRBJ2-2
TGCGCCAGCTCTAGGACAGGGAACACCGGGGAGCTGTTTTTT
CASSRTGNTGELFF
>NA|NA|TRBV3-1/TRBV3-2|TRBJ2-1
TGTGCCAGCAGCTTTAGTTTCGATGAGCAGTTCTTC
CASSFSFDEQFF
>NA|TRBD1|TRBV28|TRBJ1-6
TGTGCCAGCAGTCGCGGGACAGGAGATTCACCCCTCCACTTT
CASSRGTGDSPLHF
>NA|NA|TRBV6-5|TRBJ2-7
TGTGCCAGCGTTACACGGGACAACTCCTACGAGCAGTACTTC
CASVTRDNSYEQYF
>NA|TRBD2|TRBV6-5|TRBJ2-1
TGTGCCAGCAGTTCCCGGACTAGCGGGGGGGAGCAGTTCTTC
CASSSRTSGGEQFF
>NA|TRBD1|TRBV3-1/TRBV3-2|TRBJ1-6
TGTGCCAGCAGCCCCGGACAGGGCCTGGGATCACCCCTCCACTTT
CASSPGQGLGSPLHF
>few|NA|TRBV6-5|TRBJ2-3
TGTGCCAGCAGTTACTCCCGCGGGACAGATACGCAGTATTTT
CASSYSRGTDTQYF
>NA|TRBD2|TRBV9|TRBJ2-2
TGTGCCAGCAGCGTATCCGCAGCGGGGACCTTCACCGGGGAGCTGTTTTTT
CASSVSAAGTFTGELFF
>once|NA|TRBV25-1|TRBJ2-3
TGTGCCAGCAGTGACCCGGTGGATACGCAGTATTTT
CASSDPVDTQYF
>NA|NA|TRBV10-3|TRBJ2-2
TGTGCCACCAAAGGGGAATTCGACACCGGGGAGCTGTTTTTT
CATKGEFDTGELFF
>NA|TRBD2|TRBV5-4|TRBJ2-1
TGTGCCAGCAGCTCGAGTTTAGCGGGGGGGCTTGGTGAGCAGTTCTTC
CASSSSLAGGLGEQFF
>NA|NA|TRBV7-2|TRBJ1-2
TGTGCCAGCAGCTCGGGGAAGGGCAACTATGGCTACACCTTC
CASSSGKGNYGYTF
>NA|TRBD1|TRBV14|TRBJ1-2
TGTGCCAGCAGCCAAGAGACAGGGAGGATCATCCTCTTC
CASSQETGRIILF
>once|TRBD2|TRBV14|TRBJ2-5
TGTGCCAGCAGCCAACTAGCGGGAGAAGAGACCCAGTACTTC
CASSQLAGEETQYF
>NA|NA|TRBV7-2|TRBJ2-1
TGTGCCAGCAGCCCTGTCAGCGGTCTATACAATGAGCAGTTCTTC
CASSPVSGLYNEQFF
>NA|TRBD1|TRBV30|TRBJ1-6
TGTGCCTGGAGTGTACAGGGGCTCTCACCCCTCCACTTT
CAWSVQGLSPLHF
>NA|TRBD1|TRBV7-2|TRBJ1-2
TGTGCCAGCAGCGCTTGGGACAGGCTCTATGGCTACACCTTC
CASSAWDRLYGYTF
>NA|TRBD1|TRBV15|TRBJ1-1
TGTGCCACCAGCAGAGATCCAGGGGGAAACACTGAAGCTTTCTTT
CATSRDPGGNTEAFF
>NA|NA|TRBV7-9|TRBJ2-1
TGTGCCAGCAGCTTACCTAGCGTACCCTACAATGAGCAGTTCTTC
CASSLPSVPYNEQFF
>NA|TRBD1|TRBV6-2/TRBV6-3|TRBJ1-6
TGTGCCAGCAGTTTAAGCGACAGGGATTCACCCCTCCACTTT
CASSLSDRDSPLHF
>NA|TRBD1|TRBV18|TRBJ2-6
TGTGCCAGCTCACCGACTGTCGGACAGGGTAGTTCTGGGGCCAACGTCCTGACTTTC
CASSPTVGQGSSGANVLTF
>NA|NA|TRBV27|TRBJ1-5
TGTGCCAGCAGTTTGTCCGGGTATCAGCCCCAGCATTTT
CASSLSGYQPQHF
>NA|NA|TRBV27|TRBJ2-2
TGTGCCAGCAGTAGGAGACCCAGGGGCTCAACCGGGGAGCTGTTTTTT
CASSRRPRGSTGELFF
>NA|NA|TRBV4-2|TRBJ1-3
TGTGCCAGCAGCCAAGGACTCCAGAGCTCTGGAAACACCATATATTTT
CASSQGLQSSGNTIYF
>NA|NA|TRBV2|TRBJ1-5
TGTGCCAGCAGTTTCGACCACTCCGGACAGAATCAGCCCCAGCATTTT
CASSFDHSGQNQPQHF
>NA|NA|TRBV29-1|TRBJ2-1
TGCAGCGTTGAAGATCTAAGTGAGCAGTTCTTC
CSVEDLSEQFF
>NA|TRBD2|TRBV7-3|TRBJ2-5
TGTGCCAGCAGCTTCGGGCTAGCGGGATTACAAGAGACCCAGTACTTC
CASSFGLAGLQETQYF
>NA|NA|TRBV7-9|TRBJ2-5
TGTGCCAGCAGCTCCGGCGGGACGGCCCAAGAGACCCAGTACTTC
CASSSGGTAQETQYF
>NA|NA|TRBV7-9|TRBJ1-2
TGTGCCAGCAGCCTACAGGGAAATGGCTACACCTTC
CASSLQGNGYTF
>NA|TRBD1|TRBV15|TRBJ2-7
TGTGCCACCAGTGACAGGGGGCGGTACGAGCAGTACTTC
CATSDRGRYEQYF